This T cell receptor (beta chain) was retrieved from a study of vaccination effects on CD4 cells after COVID-19. The CDR3 spans 13 residues. V was shortened by 1 base and J by 4 bases, with 5 bases between the two germline ends. The germline V gene has CDR1 SGHTA and CDR2 FQGNSA. Expansion of antigen-specific CD4+ T cells with viral peptide pools was carried out by the ViraFEST assay before sequencing. The culture ran for roughly ten days before CD4+ T cells were isolated. Vaccinated recipients, who were negative for nucleocapsid antibodies, had no history of SARS-CoV-2 infection. PBMC cultures contained over 1.5 million cells per well, about 10 IU/ml IL-2 and approximately 9.9 ug/ml peptides. A half-medium replacement with IL-2 medium was carried out on days 3 and 7. The sample holds a few counts of this clone. Its specificity is not known. Overall study findings and caveats: Few convalescent patients and no early post-infection timepoints were included in the study.

Data came from immunoSEQ multiplex PCR; TCRdb stores just in-frame clones and leaves some out. The data contain approximately 68,000 clones, about 79% of them singletons. Sequences were derived from CD4+ T cells from PBMCs cultured with SARS-CoV-2 spike peptides, sampled before COVID-19 vaccination. The chain combines TRBV7-2 with TRBJ1-5, with unresolved D. This receptor was identified in a human donor who received a COVID-19 vaccine. The CDR3 DNA is TGTGCCAGCAGCTTAGACAGAAATCAGCCCCAGCATTTT. Translated: CASSLDRNQPQHF. Full variable domain (outside the CDR3, taken from reference TRBV7-2 and TRBJ1-5): GAGVSQSPSNKVTEKGKDVELRCDPISGHTALYWYRQSLGQGLEFLIYFQGNSAPDKSGLPSDRFSAERTGGSVSTLTIQRTQQEDSAVYLCASSLDRNQPQHFGDGTRLSIL.